One sample yielded the 7 T cell receptor beta chains listed below, sequenced in a study of blood T cell repertoires in COVID-19. The assay was immunoSEQ multiplex PCR, and TCRdb's table has in-frame clones only and misses some. In the table there are 250,000 to 400,000 clones, 80% to 90% of which are singletons. The source material was PBMCs or T cells enriched from blood (not recorded which). These receptors were obtained from a woman aged 25 to 39 who had recovered from COVID-19.

V is TRBV3-1 (or the pseudogene TRBV3-2) and J is TRBJ1-6; D ambiguous. The CDR3 spans 15 residues. Germline V CDR1 and CDR2: LGHDT, YNNKEL (reference sequence). V lost 4 bases, J lost 0 bases, and 7 bases lay in between. This CDR3 reads CASSRASSYNSPLHF. The CDR3 nucleotides read TGTGCCAGCAGCCGGGCGAGCTCCTATAATTCACCCCTCCACTTT.

The genes are TRBV28 and TRBJ1-2; D possibly corresponds to TRBD1 (6 bases). The germline V and J ends were trimmed by 5 bases and 7 bases, with 14 bases remaining between them. This CDR3 comprises 13 residues. Looked up from germline, CDR1 is MDHEN and CDR2 is SYDVKM. CDR3 nucleotide sequence: TGTGCCAGCAGTCCCTACCCGGACAGTGGCTACACCTTC. Protein product: CASSPYPDSGYTF.

The rearrangement uses TRBV5-1 and TRBJ1-1, with no clear D. V dropped 4 bases and J dropped 3 bases, with 13 bases sitting between them. The CDR3 spans 14 residues. CDR1 is SGHRS and CDR2 is YFSETQ in the germline V gene. In nucleotides, the CDR3 is TGCGCCAGCAGCCCCGGCGGGAGAGACACTGAAGCTTTCTTT. The encoded protein is CASSPGGRDTEAFF. Looking up the rest from reference TRBV5-1 and TRBJ1-1 gives the full variable domain: KAGVTQTPRYLIKTRGQQVTLSCSPISGHRSVSWYQQTPGQGLQFLFEYFSETQRNKGNFPGRFSGRQFSNSRSEMNVSTLELGDSALYLCASSPGGRDTEAFFGQGTRLTVV.

This chain links TRBV29-1 with TRBJ2-3; the D gene is possibly TRBD1 (6 bases). The V end was cut by 4 bases, the J end by 5 bases, with 13 bases between. The CDR3 totals 13 residues. CDR1 and CDR2 (germline): SQVTM, ANQGSEA. As DNA, the CDR3 is TGCAGCGTTGGTGGTGGGGACAAAGATACGCAGTATTTT. Its translation is CSVGGGDKDTQYF.

This clone occurred once. V gene TRBV15 combines with J gene TRBJ2-5; D is unresolved. Germline-derived CDR1 and CDR2 are LNHNV and YYDKDF (reference sequence). This CDR3 has 14 amino acids. Trimming shortened V by 0 bases and J by 5 bases, and 10 bases separated the two germline ends. The DNA of the CDR3 is TGTGCCACCAGCAGAGATACGGGTCGGGAGACCCAGTACTTC. It codes for CATSRDTGRETQYF.

V and J are TRBV7-6 and TRBJ2-2; D call uncertain. Trimming removed 6 bases from V and 6 bases from J, with 14 bases in between. CDR1 SGHVS and CDR2 FNYEAQ come from the germline V gene. This CDR3 has 14 amino acids. As DNA, the CDR3 is TGTGCCAGCAGATCGGAAACAGCAGCCGGGGAGCTGTTTTTT. Translated: CASRSETAAGELFF.

This clone has only one observation. The chain couples TRBV19 to TRBJ1-2, with a weak D call TRBD1 (5 bases). There are 15 residues in the CDR3. The V end lost 7 bases, the J end lost 4 bases, and 19 bases lay between the germline ends. CDR1 LNHDA and CDR2 SQIVND come from the germline V gene (reference sequence). The CDR3 DNA sequence: TGTGCCAGTACCCAAGAAGGCACGGGGGGCTATGGCTACACCTTC. Amino acids: CASTQEGTGGYGYTF.